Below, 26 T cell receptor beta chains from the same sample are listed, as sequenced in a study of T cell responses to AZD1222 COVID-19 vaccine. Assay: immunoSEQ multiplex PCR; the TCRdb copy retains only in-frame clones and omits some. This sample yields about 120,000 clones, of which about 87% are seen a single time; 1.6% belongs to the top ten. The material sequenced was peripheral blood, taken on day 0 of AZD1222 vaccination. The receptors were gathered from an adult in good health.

This CDR3 reads CASSFPRQGVAYEQYF. CDR3 nucleotides: TGTGCCAGCAGCTTCCCCAGACAGGGGGTTGCCTACGAGCAGTACTTC. This chain joins TRBV7-7 and TRBJ2-7, with 9 bases identical to TRBD1. The trim removed 3 bases at V and 2 bases at J, leaving 8 bases unmatched. The CDR3 runs 16 residues. The germline V gene encodes CDR1 SSHAT and CDR2 FNYEAQ (reference sequence).

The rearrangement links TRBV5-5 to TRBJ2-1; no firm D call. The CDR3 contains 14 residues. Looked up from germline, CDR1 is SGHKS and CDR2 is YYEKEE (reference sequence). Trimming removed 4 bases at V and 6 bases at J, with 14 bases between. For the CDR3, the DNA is TGTGCCAGCAGCCTTGTTACTCCAGGCAATGAGCAGTTCTTC. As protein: CASSLVTPGNEQFF.

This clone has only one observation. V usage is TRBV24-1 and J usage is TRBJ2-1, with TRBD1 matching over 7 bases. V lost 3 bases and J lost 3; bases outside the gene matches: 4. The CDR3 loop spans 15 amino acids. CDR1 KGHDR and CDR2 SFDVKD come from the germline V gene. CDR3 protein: CATSDPGTVYNEQFF. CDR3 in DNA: TGTGCCACCAGTGATCCCGGGACAGTCTACAATGAGCAGTTCTTC.

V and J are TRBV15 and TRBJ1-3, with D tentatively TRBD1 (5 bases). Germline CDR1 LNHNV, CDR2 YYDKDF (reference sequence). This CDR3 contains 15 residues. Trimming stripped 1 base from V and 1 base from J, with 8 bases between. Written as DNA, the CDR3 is TGTGCCACCAGCAGAGGGCCAGGGTCTGGAAACACCATATATTTT. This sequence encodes CATSRGPGSGNTIYF.

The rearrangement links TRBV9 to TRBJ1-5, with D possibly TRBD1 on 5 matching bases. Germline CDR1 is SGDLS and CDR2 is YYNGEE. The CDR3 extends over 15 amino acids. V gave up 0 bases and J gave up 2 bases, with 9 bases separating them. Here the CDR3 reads CASSVDGGGNQPQHF. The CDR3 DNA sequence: TGTGCCAGCAGCGTAGACGGGGGTGGCAATCAGCCCCAGCATTTT.

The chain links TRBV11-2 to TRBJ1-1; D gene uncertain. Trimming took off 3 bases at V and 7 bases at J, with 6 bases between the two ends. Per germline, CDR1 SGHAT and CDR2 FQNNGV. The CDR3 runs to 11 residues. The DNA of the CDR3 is TGTGCCAGCAGCTTGGGCGGTGAAGCTTTCTTT. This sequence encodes CASSLGGEAFF.

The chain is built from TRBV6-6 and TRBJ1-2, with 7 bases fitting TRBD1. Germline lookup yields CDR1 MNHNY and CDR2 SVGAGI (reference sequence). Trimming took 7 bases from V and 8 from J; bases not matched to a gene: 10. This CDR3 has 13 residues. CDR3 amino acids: CASKGTDGSGYTF. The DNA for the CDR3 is TGTGCCAGCAAGGGGACAGACGGCTCAGGCTACACCTTC.

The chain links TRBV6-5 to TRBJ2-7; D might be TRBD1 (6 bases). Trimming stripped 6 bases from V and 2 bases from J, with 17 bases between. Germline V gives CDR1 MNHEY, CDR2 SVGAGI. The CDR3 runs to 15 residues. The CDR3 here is CASSWDTLSTYEQYF. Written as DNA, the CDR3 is TGTGCCAGCAGCTGGGACACCTTGTCGACCTACGAGCAGTACTTC.

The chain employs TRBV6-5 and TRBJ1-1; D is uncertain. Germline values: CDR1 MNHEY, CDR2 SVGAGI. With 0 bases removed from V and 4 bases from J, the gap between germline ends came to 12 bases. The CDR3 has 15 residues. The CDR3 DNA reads TGTGCCAGCAGTTACTCGCGGACCGGAGGCACTGAAGCTTTCTTT. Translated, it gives CASSYSRTGGTEAFF.

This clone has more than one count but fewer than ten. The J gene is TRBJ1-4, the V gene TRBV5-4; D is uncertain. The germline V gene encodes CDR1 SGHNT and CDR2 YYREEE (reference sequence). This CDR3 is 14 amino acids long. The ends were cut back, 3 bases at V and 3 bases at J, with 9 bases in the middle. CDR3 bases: TGTGCCAGCAGCTGGCCGGGGTCTAATGAAAAACTGTTTTTT. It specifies CASSWPGSNEKLFF.

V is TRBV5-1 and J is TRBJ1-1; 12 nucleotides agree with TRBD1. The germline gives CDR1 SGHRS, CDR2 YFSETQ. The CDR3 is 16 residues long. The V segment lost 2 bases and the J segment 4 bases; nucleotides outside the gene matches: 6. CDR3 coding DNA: TGCGCCAGCAGCTTAACGGGACAGGGGGCGATCACTGAAGCTTTCTTT. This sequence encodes CASSLTGQGAITEAFF.

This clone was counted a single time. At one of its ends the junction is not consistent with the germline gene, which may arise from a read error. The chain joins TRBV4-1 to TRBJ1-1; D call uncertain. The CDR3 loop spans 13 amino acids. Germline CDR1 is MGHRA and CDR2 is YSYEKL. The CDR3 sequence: CASSQTLRPDPSF. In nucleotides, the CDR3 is TGCGCCAGCAGCCAAACGTTACGACCCGATCCTAGCTTT.

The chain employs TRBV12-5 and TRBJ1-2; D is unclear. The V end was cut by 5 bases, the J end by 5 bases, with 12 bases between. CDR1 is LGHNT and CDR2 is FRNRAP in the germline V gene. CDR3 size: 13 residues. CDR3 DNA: TGTGCTAGTGGTGGAGGGCCCTATTATGGCTACACCTTC. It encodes CASGGGPYYGYTF.

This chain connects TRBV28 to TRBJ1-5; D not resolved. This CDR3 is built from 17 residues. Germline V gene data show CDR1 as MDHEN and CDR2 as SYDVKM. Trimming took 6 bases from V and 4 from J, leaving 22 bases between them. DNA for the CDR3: TGTGCCAGCAGAGTTTTTCCCTCTGGGTTACTAAATCAGCCCCAGCATTTT. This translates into CASRVFPSGLLNQPQHF.

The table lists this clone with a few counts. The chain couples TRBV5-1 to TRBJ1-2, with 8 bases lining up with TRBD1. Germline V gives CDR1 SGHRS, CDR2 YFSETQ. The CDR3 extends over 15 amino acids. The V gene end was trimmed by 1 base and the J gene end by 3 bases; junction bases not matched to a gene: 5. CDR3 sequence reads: CASSLTGGQDYGYTF. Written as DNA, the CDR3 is TGCGCCAGCAGCTTGACAGGGGGTCAGGACTATGGCTACACCTTC.

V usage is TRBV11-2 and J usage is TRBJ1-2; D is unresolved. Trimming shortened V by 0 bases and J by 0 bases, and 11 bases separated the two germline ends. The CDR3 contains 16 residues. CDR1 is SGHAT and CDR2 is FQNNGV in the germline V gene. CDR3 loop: CASSLDGDLPNYGYTF. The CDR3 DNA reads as TGTGCCAGCAGCTTAGATGGAGACCTCCCTAACTATGGCTACACCTTC.

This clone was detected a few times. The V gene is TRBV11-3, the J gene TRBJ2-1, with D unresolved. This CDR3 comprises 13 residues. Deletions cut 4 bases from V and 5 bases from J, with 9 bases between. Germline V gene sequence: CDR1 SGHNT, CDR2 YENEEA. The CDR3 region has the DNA TGTGCCAGCAGCTGGGCACTTGACAATGAGCAGTTCTTC. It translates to CASSWALDNEQFF. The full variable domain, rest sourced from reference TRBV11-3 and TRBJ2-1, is EAGVVQSPRYKIIEKKQPVAFWCNPISGHNTLYWYLQNLGQGPELLIRYENEEAVDDSQLPKDRFSAERLKGVDSTLKIQPAELGDSAVYLCASSWALDNEQFFGPGTRLTVL.

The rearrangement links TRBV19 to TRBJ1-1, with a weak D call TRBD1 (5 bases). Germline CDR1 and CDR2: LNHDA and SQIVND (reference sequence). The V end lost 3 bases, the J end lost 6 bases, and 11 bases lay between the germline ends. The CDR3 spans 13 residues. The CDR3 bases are TGTGCCAGTAGTATCGGCAGGGAAGCTGAAGCTTTCTTT. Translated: CASSIGREAEAFF.

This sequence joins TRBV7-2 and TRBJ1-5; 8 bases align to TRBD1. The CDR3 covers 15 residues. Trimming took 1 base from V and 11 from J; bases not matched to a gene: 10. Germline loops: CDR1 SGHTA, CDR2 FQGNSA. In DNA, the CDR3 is TGTGCCAGCAGCTTAGTAAAGGGGACAGGAAAGGCCCAGCATTTT. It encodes CASSLVKGTGKAQHF.

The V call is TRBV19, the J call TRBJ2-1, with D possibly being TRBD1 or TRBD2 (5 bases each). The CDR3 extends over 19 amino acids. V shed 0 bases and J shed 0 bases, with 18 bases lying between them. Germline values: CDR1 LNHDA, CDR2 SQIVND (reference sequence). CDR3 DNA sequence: TGTGCCAGTAGTATAGATCCCCCAGGGCGCGGGTTCTCCTACAATGAGCAGTTCTTC. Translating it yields CASSIDPPGRGFSYNEQFF.

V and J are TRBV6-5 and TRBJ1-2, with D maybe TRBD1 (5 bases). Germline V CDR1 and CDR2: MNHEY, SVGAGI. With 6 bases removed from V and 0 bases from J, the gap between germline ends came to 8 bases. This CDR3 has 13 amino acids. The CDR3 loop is CASRPTANYGYTF. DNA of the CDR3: TGTGCCAGCAGACCGACAGCTAACTATGGCTACACCTTC.

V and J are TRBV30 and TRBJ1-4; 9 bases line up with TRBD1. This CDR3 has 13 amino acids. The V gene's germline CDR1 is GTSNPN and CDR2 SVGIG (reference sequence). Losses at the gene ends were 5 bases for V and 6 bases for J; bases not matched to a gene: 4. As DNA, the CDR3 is TGTGCCTGGTACACAGGGGGCGATGAAAAACTGTTTTTT. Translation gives CAWYTGGDEKLFF.

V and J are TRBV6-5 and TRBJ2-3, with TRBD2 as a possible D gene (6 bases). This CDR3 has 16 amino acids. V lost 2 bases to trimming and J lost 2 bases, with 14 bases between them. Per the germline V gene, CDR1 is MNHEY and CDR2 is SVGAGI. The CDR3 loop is CASSYGFGGNTDTQYF. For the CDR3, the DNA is TGTGCCAGCAGTTACGGTTTCGGGGGAAACACAGATACGCAGTATTTT.

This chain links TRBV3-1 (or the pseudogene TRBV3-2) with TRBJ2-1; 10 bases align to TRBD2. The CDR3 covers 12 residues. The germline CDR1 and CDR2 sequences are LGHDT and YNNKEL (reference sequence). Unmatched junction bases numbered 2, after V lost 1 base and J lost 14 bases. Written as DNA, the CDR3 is TGTGCCAGCAGCCAAGCGGGACTAGCGAAGTTCTTC. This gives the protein CASSQAGLAKFF.

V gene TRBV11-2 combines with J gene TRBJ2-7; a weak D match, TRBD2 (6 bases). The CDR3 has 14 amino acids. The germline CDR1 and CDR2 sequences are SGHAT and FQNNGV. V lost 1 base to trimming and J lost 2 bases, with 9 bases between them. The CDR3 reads CASSLGGVAYEQYF. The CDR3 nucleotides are TGTGCCAGCAGCTTAGGGGGGGTTGCCTACGAGCAGTACTTC.

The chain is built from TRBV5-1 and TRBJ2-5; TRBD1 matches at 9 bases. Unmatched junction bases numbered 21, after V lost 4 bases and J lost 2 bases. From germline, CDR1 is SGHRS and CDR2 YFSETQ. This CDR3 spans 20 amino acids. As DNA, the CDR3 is TGCGCCAGCAGCACCAAGACAGGGGGTGTGGCGGACCCACGACAAGAGACCCAGTACTTC. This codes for CASSTKTGGVADPRQETQYF.